The T cell receptor (beta chain) described here comes from a study of blood T cell repertoires in COVID-19 (dated by TCRdb to between 2020 and 2021). Some background on the complete study: Collaborator samples came from the United States, Italy and Spain and covered acute and convalescent phases of COVID-19. Nearly every sample came with metadata listing a de-identified subject ID, COVID-19 status, age in years and sex. Samples came from the ongoing ImmuneRACE study (first 160 participants) plus 1,254 subjects from 6 global collaborators. The repertoires were released in a freely available public database intended as a resource for research on the immune response to SARS-CoV-2. Deeply sampled blood TCRbeta repertoires from subjects exposed to, actively infected with, or recovered from COVID-19 were included in the dataset. The material from the prospective study consisted of cDNA or gDNA derived from T cells, B-cell-depleted T cells, or PBMCs. HLA class I and class II types, where available, came from metadata supplied by the sample provider rather than from assay-based typing. Broad study findings and their caveats: How much clinical and demographic metadata was included differed by source and by participant, and the metadata was provided uncurated.

After removal of 3 bases from V and 1 base from J, the junction retains 8 bases not matched to a gene. The germline V gene encodes CDR1 MGHRA and CDR2 YSYEKL. The CDR3 sequence holds 17 residues, the cysteine and phenylalanine included. This entry keeps only the CDR3 DNA: 51 bases, framed from base 1. This clone was seen a handful of times. What this receptor recognizes is not known. Base qualities are not provided; no much larger clone lies one nucleotide away. In the prospective study, participants were about 18 to 95 years old, resided in fewer than 25 geographic areas of the United States, and were enrolled through a virtual design. Cohort assignment in the prospective study relied on participant-reported clinical history from a screening survey and a study questionnaire. For ImmuneRACE Cohort 3, a participant was defined as recovered based on two consecutive negative NP/OP PCR tests, clearance by a healthcare professional, or resolution of symptoms. In the prospective study, mobile phlebotomists collected whole blood, serum and a nasopharyngeal or oropharyngeal swab from each participant. Additional blood draws and questionnaires over an approximately 2-month period could optionally be provided by prospective study participants. Prospective study blood samples were shipped either frozen or at room temperature before DNA extraction.

The immunoSEQ Assay, a bias-controlled multiplex PCR, was used to amplify TCRbeta CDR3 regions from genomic DNA. On the authors' methods: Within the assay, amplification of reference gene primers was used to estimate how many nucleated cells each sample contained. Sequence reads were collapsed and filtered to measure the absolute abundance of every unique TCRbeta CDR3 rearrangement. For each sample, productive Simpson clonality was calculated by taking the square root of Simpson's diversity index across productive rearrangements. The table comes from immuneACCESS by way of TCRdb, which keeps in-frame sequences with V and J called. Part of the clones is missing from these tables; in studies checked, under half for an unresolved V gene and the rest for unknown reasons. V, J and clone size are those of that table, while D and trimming were read from the DNA. Within this sample are some 420,000 clones, with approximately 92% of them counted one time only. The ten most abundant clones make up 1% to 1.3% of the sample.

Sequenced sample: PBMCs or T cells enriched from blood (not recorded which). The sequence was collected from a man in his thirties or forties who had recovered from COVID-19. This sequence uses TRBV4-1 and TRBJ2-3, with 9 bases matching TRBD1. The CDR3 protein sequence reads: CASSQGATGGGTDTQYF. The DNA sequence reads TGCGCCAGCAGCCAGGGCGCGACAGGGGGAGGCACAGATACGCAGTATTTT.